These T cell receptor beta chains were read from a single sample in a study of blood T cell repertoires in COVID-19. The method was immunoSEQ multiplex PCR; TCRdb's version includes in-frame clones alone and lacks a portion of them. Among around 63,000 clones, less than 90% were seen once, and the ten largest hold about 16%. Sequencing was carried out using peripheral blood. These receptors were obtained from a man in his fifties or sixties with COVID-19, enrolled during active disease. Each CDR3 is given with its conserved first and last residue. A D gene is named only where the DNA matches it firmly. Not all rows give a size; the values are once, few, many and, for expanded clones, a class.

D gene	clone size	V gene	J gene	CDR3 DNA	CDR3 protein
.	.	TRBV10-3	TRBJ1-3	TGTGCCATCAGTGAGTCTGGCCCAGGAAACACCATATATTTT	CAISESGPGNTIYF
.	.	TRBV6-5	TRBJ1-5	TGTGCCAGCAGTTACTCCTACCGCGGCAATCAGCCCCAGCATTTT	CASSYSYRGNQPQHF
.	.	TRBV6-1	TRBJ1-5	TGTGCCAGCAGTGAATGGGGACTTCTCAATCAGCCCCAGCATTTT	CASSEWGLLNQPQHF
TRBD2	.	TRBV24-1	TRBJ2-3	TGTGCCACCAGTGATTTCCCTACTAGGACTAGCGGGAGGACAGATACGCAGTATTTT	CATSDFPTRTSGRTDTQYF
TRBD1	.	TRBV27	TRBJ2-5	TGTGCCAGCAGTTTACGACAGGGGCGATTACAAGAGACCCAGTACTTC	CASSLRQGRLQETQYF
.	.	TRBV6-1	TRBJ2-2	TGTGCCAGCAGTGAAGAGGGGTCCACCGGGGAGCTGTTTTTT	CASSEEGSTGELFF
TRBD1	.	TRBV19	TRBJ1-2	TGTGCCAGTAGGGACAGGGGTCCCTCTTTCTATGGCTACACCTTC	CASRDRGPSFYGYTF
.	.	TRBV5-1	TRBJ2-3	TGCGCCAGCAGCCTAGAAGGCGGGGTCACAGATACGCAGTATTTT	CASSLEGGVTDTQYF
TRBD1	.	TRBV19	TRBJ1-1	TGTGCCAGTAGTGGACAGGGGATGATGCTGGAAGCTTTCTTT	CASSGQGMMLEAFF
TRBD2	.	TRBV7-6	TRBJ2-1	TGTGCCAGCAGCTTAGGGGGACTAGCGGGGTTTAATGAGCAGTTCTTC	CASSLGGLAGFNEQFF
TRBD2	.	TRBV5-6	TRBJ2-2	TGTGCCAGCAGCAAGGGGGTACTAGCGGGAACCGGGGAGCTGTTTTTT	CASSKGVLAGTGELFF
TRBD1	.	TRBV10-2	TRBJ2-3	TGCGCCAGCAGTGACAGGGGGCGCACAGATACGCAGTATTTT	CASSDRGRTDTQYF
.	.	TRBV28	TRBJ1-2	TGTGCCAGCAGTTCCCCACAGGGATACTATGGCTACACCTTC	CASSSPQGYYGYTF
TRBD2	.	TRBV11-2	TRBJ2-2	TGTGCCAGCAGCCGGACTAGCGGGAGGGCCGGGGAGCTGTTTTTT	CASSRTSGRAGELFF
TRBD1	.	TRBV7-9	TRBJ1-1	TGTGCCAGCAGCCTGACAGGGTCGGGCACTGAAGCTTTCTTT	CASSLTGSGTEAFF
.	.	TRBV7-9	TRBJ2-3	TGTGCCAGCAGCTTAGATCTGGAGGCGGATACGCAGTATTTT	CASSLDLEADTQYF
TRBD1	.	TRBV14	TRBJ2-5	TGTGCCAGCAGCCGCGGGCCAAATGACAGGGGCCGAGAGACCCAGTACTTC	CASSRGPNDRGRETQYF
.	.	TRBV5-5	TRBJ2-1	TGTGCCAGCAGCTTGCAGTTACAGGTTCGCAATGAGCAGTTCTTC	CASSLQLQVRNEQFF
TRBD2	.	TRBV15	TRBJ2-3	TGTGCCACCAGCAGAGGGGCTAGCGGGACCGCAGATACGCAGTATTTT	CATSRGASGTADTQYF
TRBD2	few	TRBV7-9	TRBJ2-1	TGTGCCAGCAGCATGACTAGCGGGGGCTACAATGAGCAGTTCTTC	CASSMTSGGYNEQFF
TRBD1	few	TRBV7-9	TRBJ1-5	TGTGCCAGCAGCCAGGGGGGAGAGAATCAGCCCCAGCATTTT	CASSQGGENQPQHF
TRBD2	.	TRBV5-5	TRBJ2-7	TGTGCCAGCAGTCCCGCGAGACTAGCGGGAGGTGGCGAGCAGTACTTC	CASSPARLAGGGEQYF
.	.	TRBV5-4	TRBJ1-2	TGTGCCAGCAGCGCCAGACAGGACTATGGCTACACCTTC	CASSARQDYGYTF
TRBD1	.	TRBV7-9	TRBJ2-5	TGTGCCAGCAGCCTACTGACAGGGGGAGAGACCCAGTACTTC	CASSLLTGGETQYF
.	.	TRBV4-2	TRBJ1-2	TGTGCCAGCAGCCAGCAGGGGTCCCTTAACCCCCATAGCGGCTACACCTTC	CASSQQGSLNPHSGYTF
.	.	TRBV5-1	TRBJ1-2	TGCGCCAGCAGCTTGGGTCCTGGGGGCGAGGCTGGCTACACCTTC	CASSLGPGGEAGYTF
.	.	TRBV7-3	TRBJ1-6	TGTGCCAGCAGCTTAACATGGGCGACAACTCATAATTCACCCCTCCACTTT	CASSLTWATTHNSPLHF
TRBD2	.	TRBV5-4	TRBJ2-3	TGTGCCTCCAGGCTAGCGGGAGGCCAATCGCCCCTGGGTGCGCAGTATTTT	CASRLAGGQSPLGAQYF
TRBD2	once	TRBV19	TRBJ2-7	TGTGCCAGCCAAAGCGGGAGAGGTAACTACGAGCAGTACTTC	CASQSGRGNYEQYF
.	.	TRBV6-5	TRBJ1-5	TGTGCCAGCAGACAGGACGAGCCCCAGCATTTT	CASRQDEPQHF
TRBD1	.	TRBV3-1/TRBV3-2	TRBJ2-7	TGTGCCAGCAGCCACCCGGGACAGGGGGCGTACTTC	CASSHPGQGAYF
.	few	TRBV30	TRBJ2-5	TGTGCCTGGAGAGGCCAGGGATCCAGATACCAAGAGACCCAGTACTTC	CAWRGQGSRYQETQYF